These 10 T cell receptor beta chains share one sample of origin, sequenced in a study of CD8 T cells in ankylosing spondylitis. Each CDR3 protein is one row after TCRdb ran MiXCR on the 5' RACE reads. Seen here are under 250,000 distinct CDR3 sequences, roughly 32% observed once, and the top ten hold around 4.4%. The sequencing sample was made of blood, either unsorted or a sorted T cell fraction (not recorded which). These TCRs come from a male donor with ankylosing spondylitis or in good health (not recorded which).

The rearrangement uses TRBV20-1 and TRBJ2-3; either TRBD1 or TRBD2 may fit D (5 bases each). The CDR3 length is 15 residues. Germline V gene sequence: CDR1 DFQATT, CDR2 SNEGSKA (reference sequence). Trimming stripped 3 bases from V and 6 bases from J, with 19 bases between. CDR3 DNA sequence: TGCAGTGCTAGTCCACGGGGACGGCCGACGGATACGCAGTATTTT. Translation gives CSASPRGRPTDTQYF.

In its sample, this clonotype was seen a few times. The chain has TRBV20-1 and TRBJ2-4; D is unresolved. The CDR3 is 15 amino acids. Germline assignment: CDR1 DFQATT and CDR2 SNEGSKA (reference sequence). Between the trimmed V and J ends, which lost 3 bases and 0 bases, there was a span of 12 bases. The CDR3 DNA follows: TGCAGTGCTAGTTCGGCGGAGCTAGCCAAAAACATTCAGTACTTC. Translation gives CSASSAELAKNIQYF.

Written as DNA, the CDR3 is TGTGCCAGCAGTTTATCACGAGGGGAGACCCAGTACTTC. Encoded protein: CASSLSRGETQYF. The J gene is TRBJ2-5, the V gene TRBV27; possible D gene TRBD2, 5 bases. The CDR3 has 13 amino acids. Germline values: CDR1 MNHEY, CDR2 SMNVEV (reference sequence). The ends were cut back, 0 bases at V and 5 bases at J, with 7 bases in the middle.

V and J are TRBV18 and TRBJ2-1; D may be TRBD2 (6 bases). The V end was cut by 3 bases, the J end by 4 bases, with 13 bases between. There are 15 residues in the CDR3. Per germline, CDR1 KGHSH and CDR2 LQKENI. CDR3 in amino acids: CASSPTSPQYNEQFF. CDR3 coding DNA: TGTGCCAGCTCACCCACTAGCCCCCAATACAATGAGCAGTTCTTC.

This clonotype was counted between two and nine times. This chain joins TRBV20-1 and TRBJ1-5; no clear D gene. V was pared by 1 base and J by 5 bases, with 9 bases between. CDR3 length equals 13 residues. The V gene's germline CDR1 is DFQATT and CDR2 SNEGSKA (reference sequence). CDR3 loop: CSARATVDQPQHF. Written as DNA, the CDR3 is TGCAGTGCTAGAGCGACGGTAGATCAGCCCCAGCATTTT.

This chain connects TRBV20-1 to TRBJ2-3; D might be TRBD1 (5 bases). The germline CDR1 and CDR2 sequences are DFQATT and SNEGSKA (reference sequence). The V end lost 6 bases, the J end lost 3 bases, and 19 bases lay between the germline ends. The CDR3 consists of 15 residues. In DNA form, the CDR3 reads TGCAGTGCCCTCACTGGGGCAGGGAAAACAGATACGCAGTATTTT. As protein: CSALTGAGKTDTQYF.

The V call is TRBV10-3, the J call TRBJ2-6; 7 bases are shared with TRBD1. Germline CDR1 reads ENHRY; CDR2 reads SYGVKD. J was trimmed by 0 bases and V by 6 bases; bases with no gene match: 8. CDR3 length: 17 amino acids. CDR3 region: CAIREDRTSSGANVLTF. The CDR3 bases are TGTGCCATCAGGGAGGACAGGACGAGCTCTGGGGCCAACGTCCTGACTTTC.

The V call is TRBV12-3 or TRBV12-4, the J call TRBJ2-3, with D uncertain. The V end was cut by 5 bases, the J end by 0 bases, with 12 bases between. This CDR3 has 15 residues. The CDR3 DNA reads as TGTGCCAGCAGTAAAGCAGAGCCTAGCACAGATACGCAGTATTTT. Translated, it gives CASSKAEPSTDTQYF.

There are many counts of this clonotype. The chain has TRBV20-1 and TRBJ1-2; D is undetermined. V was cut by 5 bases and J by 4 bases, with 8 bases left in between. The CDR3 extends over 11 amino acids. Germline values: CDR1 DFQATT, CDR2 SNEGSKA (reference sequence). DNA of the CDR3: TGCAGTGCTCGCCCAGGCTATGGCTACACCTTC. Translated, it gives CSARPGYGYTF.

The chain combines TRBV12-3 or TRBV12-4 with TRBJ2-2, with D possibly matching TRBD1 (6 bases). Trimming removed 4 bases at V and 3 bases at J, with 12 bases between. The length of the CDR3 is 15 residues. The CDR3 DNA reads as TGTGCCAGCAGTTCCGGGGACATCTACACCGGGGAGCTGTTTTTT. Its translation is CASSSGDIYTGELFF.